This T cell receptor (beta chain) comes out of a study of blood T cells in healthy people across ages. The authors ran a second PCR of about 6 to 11 cycles using a sample-barcoded 5' primer and a J-beta primer mix. Each cDNA molecule, via a template-switch adaptor with 12 random nucleotides, was tagged. Each CDR3 protein gets one entry after TCRdb re-called the 5' RACE reads with MiXCR. The table includes 1.5 million to 1.9 million distinct CDR3 sequences, about 45% detected once. On this clonotype: What it binds is unknown.

Whole-study findings and limits: As age increased, TCR beta diversity per million T cells fell in a roughly linear fashion. The lack of PBMC sorting stopped any conclusive naive versus antigen-experienced comparison.

This CDR3 contains 12 residues. Trimming left V 6 bases short and J 2 bases short, with 7 bases between. CDR1 and CDR2 from the germline V gene are MNHEY and SVGEGT. The clonotype originates from a woman aged 18-29 years in good health. The chain carries TRBV6-2 or TRBV6-3 and TRBJ1-2; unclear D gene. Sequenced material: blood. CDR3 in DNA: TGTGCCAGCAGACCCAAGAACTATGGCTACACCTTC. Protein product: CASRPKNYGYTF.